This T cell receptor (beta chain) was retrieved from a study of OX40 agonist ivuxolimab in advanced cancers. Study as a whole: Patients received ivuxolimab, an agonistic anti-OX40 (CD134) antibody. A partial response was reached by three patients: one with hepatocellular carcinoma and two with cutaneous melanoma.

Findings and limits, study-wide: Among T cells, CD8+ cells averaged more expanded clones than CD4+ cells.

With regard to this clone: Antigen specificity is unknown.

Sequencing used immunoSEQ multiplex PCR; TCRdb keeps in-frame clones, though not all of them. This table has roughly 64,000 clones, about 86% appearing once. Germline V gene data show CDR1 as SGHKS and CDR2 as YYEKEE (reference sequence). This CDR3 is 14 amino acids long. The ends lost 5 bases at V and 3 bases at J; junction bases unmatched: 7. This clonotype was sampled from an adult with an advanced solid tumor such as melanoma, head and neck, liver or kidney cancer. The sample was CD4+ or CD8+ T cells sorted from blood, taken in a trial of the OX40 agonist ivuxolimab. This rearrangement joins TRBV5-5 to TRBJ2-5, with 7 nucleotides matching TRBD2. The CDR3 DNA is TGTGCCAGCAGGTCCCGGGCGGGGGAAGAGACCCAGTACTTC. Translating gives CASRSRAGEETQYF.